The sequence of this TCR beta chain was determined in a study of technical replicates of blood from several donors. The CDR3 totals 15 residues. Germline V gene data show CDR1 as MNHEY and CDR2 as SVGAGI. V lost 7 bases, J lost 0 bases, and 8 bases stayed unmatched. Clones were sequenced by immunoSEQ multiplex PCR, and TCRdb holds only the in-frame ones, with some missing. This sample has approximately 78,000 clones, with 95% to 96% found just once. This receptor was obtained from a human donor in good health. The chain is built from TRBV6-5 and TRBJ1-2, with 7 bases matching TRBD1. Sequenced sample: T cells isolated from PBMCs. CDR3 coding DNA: TGTGCCAGCAAACGGATGACAGGGACTAACTATGGCTACACCTTC. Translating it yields CASKRMTGTNYGYTF.